This is a list of T cell receptor beta chains from one sample in a study of T-cell memory formation after mild COVID-19. From the 5' RACE reads, TCRdb called clonotypes with MiXCR, one entry per CDR3 protein. The sample records fewer than 700,000 distinct CDR3 sequences, approximately 19% being singletons. The sequencing sample was made of PBMCs or a T cell subset sorted from them (not recorded which). The receptors derive from an adult woman who had mild COVID-19 (a few samples of this study predate the infection). Cell type and time point are not known. CDR3s include the opening cysteine and the closing phenylalanine or tryptophan. The order of the fields is J gene, D gene, V gene, clone size, CDR3 protein, CDR3 DNA. D genes are given only for firm matches. Part of the rows lack a size; the others show once, few, many or a class for expanded clones.

J: TRBJ2-2
D: .
V: TRBV5-5
size: .
CDR3: CASSLAQYTGELFF
DNA: TGTGCCAGCAGCTTGGCGCAGTACACCGGGGAGCTGTTTTTT

J: TRBJ1-2
D: .
V: TRBV20-1
size: .
CDR3: CSARDLYVYGYTF
DNA: TGCAGTGCTAGAGATCTTTACGTCTATGGCTACACCTTC

J: TRBJ2-1
D: .
V: TRBV4-3
size: .
CDR3: CASSQEGSGLRDEQFF
DNA: TGCGCCAGCAGCCAAGAGGGAAGTGGCCTACGGGATGAGCAGTTCTTC

J: TRBJ2-1
D: TRBD2
V: TRBV19
size: .
CDR3: CASSILGLADRNEQFF
DNA: TGTGCCAGTAGTATCCTGGGACTAGCGGACCGCAATGAGCAGTTCTTC

J: TRBJ1-4
D: .
V: TRBV4-3
size: once
CDR3: CASSQDLGTGKVELFF
DNA: TGCGCCAGCAGCCAAGATTTAGGGACGGGAAAGGTGGAACTGTTTTTT

J: TRBJ2-3
D: TRBD2
V: TRBV2
size: .
CDR3: CASSGASGASPDTQYF
DNA: TGTGCCAGCAGTGGGGCTAGCGGGGCTTCCCCAGATACGCAGTATTTT

J: TRBJ2-1
D: .
V: TRBV6-5
size: .
CDR3: CATGDFNNEQFF
DNA: TGTGCCACTGGGGACTTCAACAATGAGCAGTTCTTC

J: TRBJ1-1
D: .
V: TRBV14
size: .
CDR3: CASSQEGPPQLPDTEAFF
DNA: TGTGCCAGCAGCCAAGAAGGCCCCCCACAGCTCCCGGACACTGAAGCTTTCTTT

J: TRBJ1-1
D: .
V: TRBV29-1
size: .
CDR3: CSVLATVMNTEAFF
DNA: TGCAGCGTTCTAGCGACCGTCATGAACACTGAAGCTTTCTTT

J: TRBJ1-6
D: TRBD1
V: TRBV7-9
size: .
CDR3: CASSSGQGGSYNSPLHF
DNA: TGTGCCAGCAGCTCCGGACAGGGGGGCTCCTATAATTCACCCCTCCACTTT

J: TRBJ2-5
D: TRBD2
V: TRBV5-1
size: .
CDR3: CASRWGGSDETQYF
DNA: TGCGCCAGCAGATGGGGGGGGTCGGACGAGACCCAGTACTTC

J: TRBJ2-2
D: .
V: TRBV4-2
size: few
CDR3: CASSRPQGNTGELFF
DNA: TGTGCCAGCAGCCGCCCACAGGGGAACACCGGGGAGCTGTTTTTT

J: TRBJ2-7
D: .
V: TRBV10-3
size: many
CDR3: CAISEPRVPYEQYF
DNA: TGTGCCATCAGTGAGCCCAGGGTCCCCTACGAGCAGTACTTC

J: TRBJ2-1
D: .
V: TRBV7-9
size: .
CDR3: CASSLDFGEQFF
DNA: TGTGCCAGCAGCTTAGACTTTGGTGAGCAGTTCTTC

J: TRBJ1-4
D: .
V: TRBV5-1
size: many
CDR3: CASSLSLSGDEKLFF
DNA: TGCGCCAGCAGCTTGTCCCTCTCGGGGGATGAAAAACTGTTTTTT

J: TRBJ2-1
D: TRBD1
V: TRBV10-2
size: few
CDR3: CASSDPDRGIYEQFF
DNA: TGCGCCAGCAGTGACCCGGACAGGGGAATTTATGAGCAGTTCTTC

J: TRBJ2-1
D: TRBD1
V: TRBV6-2/TRBV6-3
size: many
CDR3: CASNRQGTYNEQFF
DNA: TGTGCCAGCAATAGACAGGGGACCTACAATGAGCAGTTCTTC

J: TRBJ2-3
D: .
V: TRBV20-1
size: .
CDR3: CSAIGLGGSTDTQYF
DNA: TGCAGTGCTATTGGACTAGGGGGGAGCACAGATACGCAGTATTTT

J: TRBJ1-1
D: TRBD1
V: TRBV5-1
size: many
CDR3: CASSLGDRVSATEAFF
DNA: TGCGCCAGCAGCTTGGGGGACAGGGTGTCGGCCACTGAAGCTTTCTTT

J: TRBJ2-3
D: .
V: TRBV12-5
size: .
CDR3: CASGLVPVTPRTDTQYF
DNA: TGTGCTAGTGGTTTGGTACCGGTGACACCGCGCACAGATACGCAGTATTTT

J: TRBJ2-1
D: .
V: TRBV19
size: few
CDR3: CASRGQSYYNEQFF
DNA: TGTGCCTCCAGGGGTCAGTCCTACTACAATGAGCAGTTCTTC

J: TRBJ2-2
D: .
V: TRBV30
size: .
CDR3: CAGSDSGSGELFF
DNA: TGTGCCGGGTCGGATTCCGGGTCCGGGGAGCTGTTTTTT